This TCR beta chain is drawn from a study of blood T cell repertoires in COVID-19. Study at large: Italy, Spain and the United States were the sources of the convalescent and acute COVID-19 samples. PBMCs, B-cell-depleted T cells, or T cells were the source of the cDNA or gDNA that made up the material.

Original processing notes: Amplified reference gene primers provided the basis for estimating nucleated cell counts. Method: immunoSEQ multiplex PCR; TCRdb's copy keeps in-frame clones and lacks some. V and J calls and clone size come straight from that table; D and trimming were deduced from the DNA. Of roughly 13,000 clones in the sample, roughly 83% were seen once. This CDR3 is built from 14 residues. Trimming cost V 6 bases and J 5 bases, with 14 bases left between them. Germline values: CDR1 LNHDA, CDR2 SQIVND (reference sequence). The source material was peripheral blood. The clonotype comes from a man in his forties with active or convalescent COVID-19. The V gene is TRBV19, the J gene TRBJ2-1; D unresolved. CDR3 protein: CASSPSILDNEQFF. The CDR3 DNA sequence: TGTGCCAGTAGCCCGTCCATACTGGACAATGAGCAGTTCTTC.